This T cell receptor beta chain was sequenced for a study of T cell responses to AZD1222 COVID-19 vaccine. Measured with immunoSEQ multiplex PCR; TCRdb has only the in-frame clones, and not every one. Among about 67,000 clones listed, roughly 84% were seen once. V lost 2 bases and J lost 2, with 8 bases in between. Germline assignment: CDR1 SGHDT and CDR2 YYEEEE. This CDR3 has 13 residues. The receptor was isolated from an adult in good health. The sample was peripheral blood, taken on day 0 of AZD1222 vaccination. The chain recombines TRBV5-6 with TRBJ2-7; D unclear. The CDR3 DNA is TGTGCCAGCAGCTTCGTCCTTACCTACGAGCAGTACTTC. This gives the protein CASSFVLTYEQYF.